This T cell receptor beta chain is drawn from a study of cytomegalovirus exposure and HLA in healthy donors. Study observations and caveats: Published work reported that the classifier diagnosed cytomegalovirus status with high specificity and sensitivity. Productive status was seen about 87% or about 30% of the time for most TCR beta V segments in an earlier analysis. In all likelihood, a cluster of highly shared sequence variants was a sequencing artifact.

With regard to this clone: No antigen is known for it.

PCR amplification relied on 60 Vbeta primers (plus 13 Jbeta primers). TCRdb's copy holds only in-frame clones and misses some; the assay was immunoSEQ multiplex PCR. Of some 150,000 clones in the sample, less than 85% were seen once. With V trimmed by 10 bases and J by 9 bases, 9 bases remained unmatched. Germline CDR1 and CDR2: ENHRY and SYGVKD. The CDR3 spans 13 residues. This clonotype was sampled from a man aged 40-49 years in good health and CMV-seronegative. The sample was PBMCs. V gene TRBV10-3 combines with J gene TRBJ2-1; 10 bases line up with TRBD2. Here the CDR3 reads CATLAGEYVEQFF. For the CDR3, the DNA is TGTGCCACCCTAGCGGGGGAGTATGTTGAGCAGTTCTTC.